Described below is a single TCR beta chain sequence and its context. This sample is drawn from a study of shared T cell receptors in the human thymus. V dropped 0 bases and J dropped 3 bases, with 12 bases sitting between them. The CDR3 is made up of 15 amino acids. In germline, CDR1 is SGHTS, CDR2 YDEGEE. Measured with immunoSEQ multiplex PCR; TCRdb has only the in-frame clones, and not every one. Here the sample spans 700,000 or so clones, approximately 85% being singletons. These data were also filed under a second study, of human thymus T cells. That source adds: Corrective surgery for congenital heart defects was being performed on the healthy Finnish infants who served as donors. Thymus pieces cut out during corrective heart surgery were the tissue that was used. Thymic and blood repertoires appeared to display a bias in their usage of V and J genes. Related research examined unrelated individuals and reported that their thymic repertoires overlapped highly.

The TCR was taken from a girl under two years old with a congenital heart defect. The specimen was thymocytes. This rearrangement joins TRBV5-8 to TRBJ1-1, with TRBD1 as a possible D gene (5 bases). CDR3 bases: TGTGCCAGCAGCTTGGCAGGTGACAGTCACACTGAAGCTTTCTTT. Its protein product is CASSLAGDSHTEAFF. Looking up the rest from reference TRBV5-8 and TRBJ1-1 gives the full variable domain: EAGVTQSPTHLIKTRGQQATLRCSPISGHTSVYWYQQALGLGLQFLLWYDEGEERNRGNFPPRFSGRQFPNYSSELNVNALELEDSALYLCASSLAGDSHTEAFFGQGTRLTVV.